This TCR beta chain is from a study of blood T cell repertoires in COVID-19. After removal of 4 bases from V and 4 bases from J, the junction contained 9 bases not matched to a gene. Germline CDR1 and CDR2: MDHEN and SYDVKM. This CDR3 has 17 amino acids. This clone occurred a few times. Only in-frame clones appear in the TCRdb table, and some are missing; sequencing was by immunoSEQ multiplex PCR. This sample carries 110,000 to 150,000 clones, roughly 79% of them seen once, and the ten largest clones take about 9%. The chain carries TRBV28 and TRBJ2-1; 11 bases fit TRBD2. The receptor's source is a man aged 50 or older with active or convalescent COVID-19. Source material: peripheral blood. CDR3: CASSSGTSGVQYNEQFF. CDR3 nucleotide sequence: TGTGCCAGCAGTTCGGGGACTAGCGGAGTCCAATACAATGAGCAGTTCTTC.